The clone carrying this T cell receptor (beta chain) has a handful of counts. Its antigen is as yet unknown. One entry per CDR3 protein, called by TCRdb with MiXCR from the 5' RACE reads. The sample shows 400,000 to 550,000 distinct CDR3 sequences, roughly an eighth of them seen only once. These data originate in a study of identical twins. The study's findings and limits: In drawing conclusions, the study used cross-sectional statistical analysis and did not follow the same donors. Insertions were fewer in abundant cord blood beta clonotypes, whereas memory repertoires showed none of this pattern.

The CDR3 is 16 amino acids. The V gene's germline CDR1 is LNHDA and CDR2 SQIVND (reference sequence). V lost 7 bases and J 7 bases, leaving 22 bases between the germline ends. This same sample was also part of a study on yellow fever vaccine responses in identical twins.

The sample taken for sequencing was CD4+ T cells sorted from blood. The clonotype comes from a woman between 18 and 29 years old in good health. This chain connects TRBV19 to TRBJ1-4; D may be TRBD1 (5 bases). In nucleotides, the CDR3 is TGTGCCAGTAAGGCCCGCGGGGGTCGCGTTAGTGAAAAACTGTTTTTT. Translated: CASKARGGRVSEKLFF.